One and the same sample provided the 6 T cell receptor beta chains below, sequenced in a study of cytomegalovirus exposure and HLA in healthy donors. A multiplex PCR was run with 60 Vbeta primers and 13 Jbeta primers. This table comes from immunoSEQ multiplex PCR, and its TCRdb copy is limited to in-frame clones, with some not included. The data show approximately 75,000 clones, over 60% seen once. The sequenced material came from PBMCs. These TCRs come from a male donor in good health and CMV-seronegative.

The CDR3 sequence is CASSSTGTANEKLFF. The DNA of the CDR3 is TGTGCCAGCAGCTCCACCGGGACAGCGAATGAAAAACTGTTTTTT. The rearrangement joins TRBV7-9 to TRBJ1-4; 7 bases fit TRBD1. Germline values: CDR1 SEHNR, CDR2 FQNEAQ (reference sequence). With 4 bases clipped from V and 5 bases from J, the junction kept 7 bases outside the gene matches. The CDR3 contains 15 residues.

The chain has TRBV5-1 and TRBJ2-5, with 9 bases identical to TRBD1. TRBJ2-7 matches the DNA end more closely, so the J call is doubtful. CDR1 is SGHRS, CDR2 YFSETQ, per germline. This CDR3 region has 15 residues. The CDR3 nucleotides are TGCGCCAGCAGCCCCTCCGGGACAGGGAGGCGCGAGCAGTACTTC. As protein: CASSPSGTGRREQYF.

This chain uses TRBV7-8 with TRBJ1-1, with D perhaps TRBD1 (6 bases). Germline CDR1 is SGHVS and CDR2 is FQNEAQ. The CDR3 consists of 17 residues. V lost 4 bases and J 1 base, leaving 19 bases between the germline ends. The CDR3 bases are TGTGCCAGCAGCTCCATAGGCACTCGGACAGCGAACACTGAAGCTTTCTTT. Its translation is CASSSIGTRTANTEAFF.

The chain has TRBV4-1 and TRBJ2-1; 8 positions match TRBD2. Germline V gene data show CDR1 as MGHRA and CDR2 as YSYEKL. CDR3 length: 19 amino acids. Trimming at V came to 0 bases and at J to 1 base, leaving 11 bases not matched to a gene. The CDR3 nucleotides read TGCGCCAGCAGCCAAGATCCAGAACTAGCGGCCCGATCCTACAATGAGCAGTTCTTC. Its protein is CASSQDPELAARSYNEQFF.

As to this clone: A junction boundary mismatches the germline segment, possibly from a read error. The chain uses TRBV6-1 and TRBJ2-1; 7 nucleotides align to TRBD2. CDR1 MNHNS and CDR2 SASEGT come from the germline V gene. The length of the CDR3 is 15 residues. The CDR3 DNA follows: TGTGCCAGCAGGGAAGCGGGGAGTGAGTACAATGAGCAGTTCTTC. Its translation is CASREAGSEYNEQFF.

The CDR3 reads CASRVDRGAYNEQFF. The CDR3 region has the DNA TGTGCCAGCAGAGTGGACAGGGGCGCCTACAATGAGCAGTTCTTC. The V and J genes are TRBV2 and TRBJ2-1; 9 bases line up with TRBD1. V was pared by 6 bases and J by 2 bases, with 5 bases of the junction left unmatched. The CDR3 covers 15 residues. In germline, CDR1 is SNHLY, CDR2 FYNNEI.